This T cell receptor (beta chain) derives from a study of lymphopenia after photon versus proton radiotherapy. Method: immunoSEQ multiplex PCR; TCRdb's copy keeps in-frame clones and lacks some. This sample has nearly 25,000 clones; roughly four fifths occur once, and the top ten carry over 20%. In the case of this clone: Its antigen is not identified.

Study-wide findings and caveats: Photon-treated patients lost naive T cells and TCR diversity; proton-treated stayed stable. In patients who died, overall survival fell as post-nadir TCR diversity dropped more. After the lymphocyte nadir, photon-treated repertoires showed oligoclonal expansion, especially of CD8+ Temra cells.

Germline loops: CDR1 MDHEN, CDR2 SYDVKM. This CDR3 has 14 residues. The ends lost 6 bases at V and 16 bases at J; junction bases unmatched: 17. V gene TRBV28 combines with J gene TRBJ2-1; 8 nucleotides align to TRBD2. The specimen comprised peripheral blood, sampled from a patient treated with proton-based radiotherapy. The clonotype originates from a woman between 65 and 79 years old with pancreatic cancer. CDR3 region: CASSLGLAGRACFF. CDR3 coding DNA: TGTGCCAGCAGCCTAGGGCTAGCGGGTAGAGCATGTTTCTTC.